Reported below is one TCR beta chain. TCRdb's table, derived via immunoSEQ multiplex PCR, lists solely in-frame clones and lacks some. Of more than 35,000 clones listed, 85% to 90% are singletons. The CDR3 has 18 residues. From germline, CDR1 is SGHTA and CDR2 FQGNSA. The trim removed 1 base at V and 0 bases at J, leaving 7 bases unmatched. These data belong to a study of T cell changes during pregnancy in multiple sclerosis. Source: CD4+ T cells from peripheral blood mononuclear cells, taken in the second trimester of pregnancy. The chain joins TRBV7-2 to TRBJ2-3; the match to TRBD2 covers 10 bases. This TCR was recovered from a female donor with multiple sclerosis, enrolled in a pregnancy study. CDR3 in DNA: TGTGCCAGCAGCTTAGGGGCTAGCGGGAGTACTAGCACAGATACGCAGTATTTT. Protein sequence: CASSLGASGSTSTDTQYF.